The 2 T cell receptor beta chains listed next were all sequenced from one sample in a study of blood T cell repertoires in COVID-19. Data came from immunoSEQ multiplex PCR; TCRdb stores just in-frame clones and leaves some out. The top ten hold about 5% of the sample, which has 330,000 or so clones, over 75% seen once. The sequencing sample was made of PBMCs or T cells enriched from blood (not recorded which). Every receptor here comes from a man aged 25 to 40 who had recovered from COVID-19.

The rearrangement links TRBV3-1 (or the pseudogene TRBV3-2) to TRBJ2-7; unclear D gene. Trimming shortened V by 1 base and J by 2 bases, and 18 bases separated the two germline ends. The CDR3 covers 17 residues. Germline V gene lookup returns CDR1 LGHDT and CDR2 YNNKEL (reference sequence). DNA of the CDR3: TGTGCCAGCAGCCAAGTAGGCAGATTTAGCCTCGCCTACGAGCAGTACTTC. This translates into CASSQVGRFSLAYEQYF.

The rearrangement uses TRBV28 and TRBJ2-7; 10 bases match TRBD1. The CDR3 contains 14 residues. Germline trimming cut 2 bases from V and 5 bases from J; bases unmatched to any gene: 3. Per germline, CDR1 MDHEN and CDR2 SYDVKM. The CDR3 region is CASSLRGQGNEQYF. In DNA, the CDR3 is TGTGCCAGCAGTTTAAGGGGACAGGGGAACGAGCAGTACTTC.